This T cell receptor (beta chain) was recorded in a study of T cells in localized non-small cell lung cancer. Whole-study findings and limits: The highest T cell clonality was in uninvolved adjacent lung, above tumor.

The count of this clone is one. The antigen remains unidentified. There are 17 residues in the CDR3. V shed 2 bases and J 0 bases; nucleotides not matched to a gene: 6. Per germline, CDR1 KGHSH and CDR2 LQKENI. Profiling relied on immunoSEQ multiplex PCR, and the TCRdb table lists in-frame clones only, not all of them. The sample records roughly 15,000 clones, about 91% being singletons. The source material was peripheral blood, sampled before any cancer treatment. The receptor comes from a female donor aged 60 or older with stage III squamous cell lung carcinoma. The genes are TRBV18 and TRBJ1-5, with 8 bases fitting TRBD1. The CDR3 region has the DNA TGTGCCAGCTCACCAGGAGACAGGGGTTCTAGCAATCAGCCCCAGCATTTT. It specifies CASSPGDRGSSNQPQHF.